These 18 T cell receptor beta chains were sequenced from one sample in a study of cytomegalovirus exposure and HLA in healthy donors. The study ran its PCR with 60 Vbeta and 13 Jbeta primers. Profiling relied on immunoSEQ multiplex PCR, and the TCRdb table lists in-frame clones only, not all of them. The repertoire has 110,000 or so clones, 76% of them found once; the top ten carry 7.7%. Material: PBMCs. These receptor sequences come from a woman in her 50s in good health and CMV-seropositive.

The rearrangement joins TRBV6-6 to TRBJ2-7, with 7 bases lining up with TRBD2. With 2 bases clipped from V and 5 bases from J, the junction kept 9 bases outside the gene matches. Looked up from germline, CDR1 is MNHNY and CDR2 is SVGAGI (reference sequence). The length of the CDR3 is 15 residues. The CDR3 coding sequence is TGTGCCAGCAGTTACCCGGGAGGAGCCGGGGACGAGCAGTACTTC. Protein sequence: CASSYPGGAGDEQYF.

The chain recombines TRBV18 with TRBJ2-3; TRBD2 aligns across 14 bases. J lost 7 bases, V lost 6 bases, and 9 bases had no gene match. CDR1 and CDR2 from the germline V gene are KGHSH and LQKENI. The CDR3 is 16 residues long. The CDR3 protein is CASSSGLAGGSNTQYF. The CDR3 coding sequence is TGTGCCAGCTCCTCCGGACTAGCGGGAGGTTCAAATACGCAGTATTTT.

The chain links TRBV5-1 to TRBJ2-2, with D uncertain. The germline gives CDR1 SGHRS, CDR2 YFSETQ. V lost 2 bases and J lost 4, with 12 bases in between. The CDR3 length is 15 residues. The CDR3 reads CASSLIQPSTGELFF. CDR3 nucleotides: TGCGCCAGCAGCTTAATACAGCCGAGCACCGGGGAGCTGTTTTTT.

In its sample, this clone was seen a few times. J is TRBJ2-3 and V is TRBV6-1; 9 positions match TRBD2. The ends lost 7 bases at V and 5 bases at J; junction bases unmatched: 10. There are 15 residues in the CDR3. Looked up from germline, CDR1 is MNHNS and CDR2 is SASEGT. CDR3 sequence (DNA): TGTGCCAGCACCCAAGGGACTAGCTGGCTAGATACGCAGTATTTT. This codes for CASTQGTSWLDTQYF.

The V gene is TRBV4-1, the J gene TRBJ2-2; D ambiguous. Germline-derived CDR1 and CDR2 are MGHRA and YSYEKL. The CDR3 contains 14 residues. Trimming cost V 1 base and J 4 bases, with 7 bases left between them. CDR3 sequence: CASSQAGLTGELFF. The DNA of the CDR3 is TGCGCCAGCAGCCAAGCGGGTCTCACCGGGGAGCTGTTTTTT.

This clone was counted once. The CDR3 region is CASSLAGTGKGKLFF. The CDR3 bases are TGCGCCAGCAGCTTGGCAGGGACAGGGAAAGGAAAACTGTTTTTT. This chain connects TRBV5-1 to TRBJ1-4; 9 bases are a match to TRBD1. V gave up 0 bases and J gave up 10 bases; unmatched junction bases: 7. The CDR3 has 15 residues. CDR1 and CDR2 (germline): SGHRS, YFSETQ.

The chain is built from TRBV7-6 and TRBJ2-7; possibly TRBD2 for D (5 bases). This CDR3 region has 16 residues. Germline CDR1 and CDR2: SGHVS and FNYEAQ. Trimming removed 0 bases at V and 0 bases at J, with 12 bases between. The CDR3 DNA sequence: TGTGCCAGCAGCTTAGCTACGGGGTATCCCTCCTACGAGCAGTACTTC. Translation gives CASSLATGYPSYEQYF.

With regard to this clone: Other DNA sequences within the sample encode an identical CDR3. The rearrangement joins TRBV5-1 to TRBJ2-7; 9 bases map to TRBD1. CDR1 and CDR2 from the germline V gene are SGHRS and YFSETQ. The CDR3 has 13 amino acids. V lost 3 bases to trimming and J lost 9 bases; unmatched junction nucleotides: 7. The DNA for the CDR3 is TGCGCCAGCAGCTGGGGACAGGGAGAAGGGCAGTACTTC. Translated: CASSWGQGEGQYF.

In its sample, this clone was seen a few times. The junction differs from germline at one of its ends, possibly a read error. The CDR3 nucleotides are TGCGCCAGCAGCTTGGAAGGGGGCAAACAGCCCCAGCATTTT. Translated, it gives CASSLEGGKQPQHF. The chain carries TRBV5-1 and TRBJ1-5; 7 nucleotides align to TRBD1. The CDR3 spans 14 residues. Germline V CDR1 and CDR2: SGHRS, YFSETQ. Full variable domain (outside the CDR3, taken from reference TRBV5-1 and TRBJ1-5): KAGVTQTPRYLIKTRGQQVTLSCSPISGHRSVSWYQQTPGQGLQFLFEYFSETQRNKGNFPGRFSGRQFSNSRSEMNVSTLELGDSALYLCASSLEGGKQPQHFGDGTRLSIL.

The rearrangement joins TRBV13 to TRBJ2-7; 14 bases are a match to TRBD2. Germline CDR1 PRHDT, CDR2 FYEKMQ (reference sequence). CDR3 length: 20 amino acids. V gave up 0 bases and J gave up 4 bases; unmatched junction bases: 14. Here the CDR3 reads CASSLGYAGTSGRGGYEQYF. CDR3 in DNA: TGTGCCAGCAGCTTAGGCTACGCCGGGACTAGCGGGAGAGGAGGATACGAGCAGTACTTC.

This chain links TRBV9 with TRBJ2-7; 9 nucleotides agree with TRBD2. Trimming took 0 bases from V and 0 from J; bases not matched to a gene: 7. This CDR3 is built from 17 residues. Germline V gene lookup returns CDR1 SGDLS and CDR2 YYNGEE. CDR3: CASSVGTSGSSSYEQYF. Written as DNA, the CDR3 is TGTGCCAGCAGCGTAGGTACTAGCGGGTCTAGCTCCTACGAGCAGTACTTC.

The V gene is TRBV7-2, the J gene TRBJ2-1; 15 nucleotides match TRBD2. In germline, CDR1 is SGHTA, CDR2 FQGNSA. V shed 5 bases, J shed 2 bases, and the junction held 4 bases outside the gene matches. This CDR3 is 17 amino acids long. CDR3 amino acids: CASSIRTSGRAYNEQFF. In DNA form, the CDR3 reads TGTGCCAGCAGCATTCGGACTAGCGGGAGGGCCTACAATGAGCAGTTCTTC.

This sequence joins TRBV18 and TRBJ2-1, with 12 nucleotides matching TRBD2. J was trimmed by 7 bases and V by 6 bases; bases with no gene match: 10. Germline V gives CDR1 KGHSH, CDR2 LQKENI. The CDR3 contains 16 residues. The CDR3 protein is CASSSAGLAGGNEQFF. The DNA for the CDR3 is TGTGCCAGCTCGTCCGCGGGACTAGCGGGTGGAAATGAGCAGTTCTTC.

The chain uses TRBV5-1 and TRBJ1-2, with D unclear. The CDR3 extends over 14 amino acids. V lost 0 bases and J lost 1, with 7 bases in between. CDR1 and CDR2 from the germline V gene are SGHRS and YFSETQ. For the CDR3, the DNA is TGCGCCAGCAGCTTGGATGGCCTTAACTATGGCTACACCTTC. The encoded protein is CASSLDGLNYGYTF.

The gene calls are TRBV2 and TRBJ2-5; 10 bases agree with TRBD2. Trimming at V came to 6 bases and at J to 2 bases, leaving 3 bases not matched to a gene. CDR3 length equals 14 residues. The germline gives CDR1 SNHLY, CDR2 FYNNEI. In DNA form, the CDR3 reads TGTGCCAGCAGGGCGACTAGCGGGCAAGAGACCCAGTACTTC. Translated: CASRATSGQETQYF.

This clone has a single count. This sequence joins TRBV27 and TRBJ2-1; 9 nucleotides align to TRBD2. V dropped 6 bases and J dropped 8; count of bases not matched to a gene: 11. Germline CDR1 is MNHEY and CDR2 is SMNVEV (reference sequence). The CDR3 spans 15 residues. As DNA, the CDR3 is TGTGCCAGCAGCCAACAGGGACTAGCTAACTATGAGCAGTTCTTC. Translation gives CASSQQGLANYEQFF.

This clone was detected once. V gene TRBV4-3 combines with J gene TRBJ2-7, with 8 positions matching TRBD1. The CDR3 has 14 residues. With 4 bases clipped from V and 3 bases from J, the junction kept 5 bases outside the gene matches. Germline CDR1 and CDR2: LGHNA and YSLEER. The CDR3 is CASSPGQGGYEQYF. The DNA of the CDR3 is TGCGCCAGCAGCCCCGGACAGGGAGGCTACGAGCAGTACTTC.

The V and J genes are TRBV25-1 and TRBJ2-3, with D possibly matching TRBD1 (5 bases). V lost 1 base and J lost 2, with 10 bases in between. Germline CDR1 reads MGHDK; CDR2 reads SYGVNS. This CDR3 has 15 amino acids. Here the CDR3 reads CASSESRQNTDTQYF. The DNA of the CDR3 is TGTGCCAGCAGTGAATCCCGACAGAACACAGATACGCAGTATTTT.